The 22 T cell receptor beta chains below come from one sample, sequenced in a study of blood T cell repertoires in COVID-19. Libraries were prepared by immunoSEQ multiplex PCR; TCRdb keeps only in-frame clonotypes and omits some of them. The table lists roughly 49,000 clones, roughly 84% of them singletons, with roughly 1.4% in the top ten. Sequences were obtained from peripheral blood. These receptors were taken from a man aged 45-65 years with acute or convalescent COVID-19.

This clone showed up just once. V usage is TRBV28 and J usage is TRBJ1-2; 7 bases are a match to TRBD1. J gave up 4 bases and V 8 bases, and 4 bases lay outside the gene matches. The CDR3 is 12 residues long. CDR1 is MDHEN, CDR2 SYDVKM, per germline. CDR3 DNA sequence: TGTGCCAGCCAACAGGGGACCTATGGCTACACCTTC. Translating it yields CASQQGTYGYTF.

The J gene is TRBJ2-6, the V gene TRBV19, with D possibly TRBD1 on 6 matching bases. The germline gives CDR1 LNHDA, CDR2 SQIVND (reference sequence). The length of the CDR3 is 16 residues. Trimming left V 4 bases short and J 0 bases short, with 10 bases between. The CDR3 protein is CASSNGQHSGANVLTF. CDR3 DNA: TGTGCCAGTAGTAACGGACAGCACTCTGGGGCCAACGTCCTGACTTTC.

The gene calls are TRBV18 and TRBJ1-2, with 7 bases lining up with TRBD1. The germline V gene encodes CDR1 KGHSH and CDR2 LQKENI. This CDR3 has 19 residues. V gave up 3 bases and J gave up 0 bases; unmatched junction bases: 16. This CDR3 reads CASSPSGETGSFSNYGYTF. The CDR3 DNA is TGTGCCAGCTCACCGAGTGGAGAGACAGGGTCATTCTCTAACTATGGCTACACCTTC.

The gene calls are TRBV5-5 and TRBJ1-2, with D unresolved. The CDR3 is 14 residues long. V was clipped by 1 base and J by 4 bases, with 11 bases between them. The germline CDR1 and CDR2 sequences are SGHKS and YYEKEE (reference sequence). DNA of the CDR3: TGTGCCAGCAGCTTGATGGCAGCGATCTATGGCTACACCTTC. This gives the protein CASSLMAAIYGYTF.

This clone was seen only once. The chain uses TRBV5-1 and TRBJ1-6, with no clear D. With 0 bases removed from V and 2 bases from J, the gap between germline ends came to 12 bases. CDR3 length: 17 amino acids. Germline V lookup: CDR1 SGHRS, CDR2 YFSETQ. The CDR3 coding sequence is TGCGCCAGCAGCTTGGTGGAGGGTGTCGCCTATAATTCACCCCTCCACTTT. Its protein product is CASSLVEGVAYNSPLHF.

A few counts support this clone. The V gene is TRBV7-9, the J gene TRBJ2-7, with 7 bases identical to TRBD1. The ends lost 7 bases at V and 8 bases at J; junction bases unmatched: 11. CDR3 size: 13 residues. CDR1 is SEHNR, CDR2 FQNEAQ, per germline (reference sequence). Here the CDR3 DNA reads TGTGCCAGCATCCGGGACAGTTGGGGTCAGCAGTACTTC. Its protein is CASIRDSWGQQYF.

The chain employs TRBV3-1 (or the pseudogene TRBV3-2) and TRBJ1-6, with D hard to call. The germline V gene has CDR1 LGHDT and CDR2 YNNKEL (reference sequence). V lost 4 bases, J lost 3 bases, and 22 bases lay in between. This CDR3 spans 19 amino acids. Written as DNA, the CDR3 is TGTGCCAGCAGCCGGAAAGGGAGGCAGATGGTCTTCTATAATTCACCCCTCCACTTT. Protein sequence: CASSRKGRQMVFYNSPLHF.

The chain couples TRBV19 to TRBJ1-3; weak D call: TRBD1 (6 bases). There are 15 residues in the CDR3. The germline CDR1 and CDR2 sequences are LNHDA and SQIVND (reference sequence). V was cut by 7 bases and J by 2 bases, with 15 bases left in between. The CDR3 region has the DNA TGTGCCAGTACCCGAGGGGGGGCTGCTGGAAACACCATATATTTT. It is translated as CASTRGGAAGNTIYF.

The V gene is TRBV24-1, the J gene TRBJ2-7; D unresolved. The CDR3 extends over 13 amino acids. Trimming removed 0 bases from V and 6 bases from J, with 8 bases in between. Germline V gives CDR1 KGHDR, CDR2 SFDVKD. The CDR3 spells CATSDLRHGEQYF. The CDR3 bases are TGTGCCACCAGTGATTTGAGACATGGCGAGCAGTACTTC.

The rearrangement uses TRBV25-1 and TRBJ1-2; 7 nucleotides agree with TRBD1. There are 18 residues in the CDR3. The ends lost 5 bases at V and 7 bases at J; junction bases unmatched: 22. Germline CDR1 reads MGHDK; CDR2 reads SYGVNS. Written as DNA, the CDR3 is TGTGCCAGCAGTTCCACGACAGGGAAGATGGGGGTAGTAGGTGGCTACACCTTC. Translation gives CASSSTTGKMGVVGGYTF.

The rearrangement uses TRBV2 and TRBJ1-5; no clear D. Trimming removed 1 base at V and 4 bases at J, with 8 bases between. Germline assignment: CDR1 SNHLY and CDR2 FYNNEI. This CDR3 contains 14 residues. CDR3 sequence (DNA): TGTGCCAGCAGTGAAGTCCAGACAAATCAGCCCCAGCATTTT. This codes for CASSEVQTNQPQHF.

This clone has just a few counts. The rearrangement joins TRBV7-9 to TRBJ2-1, with a weak D call TRBD2 (5 bases). The CDR3 runs to 16 residues. Between the trimmed V and J ends, which lost 2 bases and 5 bases, there was a span of 16 bases. The germline gives CDR1 SEHNR, CDR2 FQNEAQ (reference sequence). The CDR3 region is CASSLREAGRHNEQFF. Here the CDR3 DNA reads TGTGCCAGCAGCTTACGTGAGGCGGGTCGCCACAATGAGCAGTTCTTC.

The rearrangement uses TRBV24-1 and TRBJ2-7; D is unresolved. Germline V lookup: CDR1 KGHDR, CDR2 SFDVKD. V lost 12 bases and J lost 6, with 17 bases in between. The CDR3 runs 12 residues. CDR3 in DNA: TGTGCCGCCGGTACGGGTTTCGGCGAGCAGTACTTC. This sequence encodes CAAGTGFGEQYF.

This clone has only a few counts. The V gene is TRBV2, the J gene TRBJ2-2; TRBD2 agrees at 14 bases. Germline CDR1 is SNHLY and CDR2 is FYNNEI. CDR3 length: 17 residues. V trimming: 6 bases; J trimming: 3 bases; junction bases outside the gene matches: 6. DNA of the CDR3: TGTGCCAGCAGGCGAGGACTAGCGGGAGGTCACACCGGGGAGCTGTTTTTT. Translating gives CASRRGLAGGHTGELFF.

The chain uses TRBV12-3 or TRBV12-4 and TRBJ1-1; D unclear. V lost 6 bases, J lost 3 bases, and 8 bases lay in between. The CDR3 covers 12 residues. The DNA of the CDR3 is TGTGCCAGCAGCCCGGGAGACACTGAAGCTTTCTTT. This gives the protein CASSPGDTEAFF.

V and J are TRBV6-5 and TRBJ1-4; 8 nucleotides align to TRBD1. Per germline, CDR1 MNHEY and CDR2 SVGAGI. J gave up 7 bases and V 7 bases, and 11 bases lay outside the gene matches. The CDR3 is made up of 15 amino acids. CDR3 sequence (DNA): TGTGCCAGCACTCCAGGGACAGGACCACCTGAAAAACTGTTTTTT. This sequence encodes CASTPGTGPPEKLFF.

This clone showed up just once. The gene calls are TRBV20-1 and TRBJ1-5; no clear D. V dropped 3 bases and J dropped 6 bases, with 18 bases sitting between them. The CDR3 loop spans 15 amino acids. Germline CDR1 reads DFQATT; CDR2 reads SNEGSKA (reference sequence). CDR3 sequence (DNA): TGCAGTGCTAGTCCCCCCCCTCCCGGGGTTCAGCCCCAGCATTTT. Translated, it gives CSASPPPPGVQPQHF.

The V gene is TRBV5-1, the J gene TRBJ1-5; a weak D match, TRBD1 (6 bases). The V gene lost 4 bases and the J gene lost 8 bases, with 19 bases spanning the gap. CDR3 length: 15 residues. CDR1 is SGHRS, CDR2 YFSETQ, per germline. The CDR3 here is CASSLGTLKGEPQHF. The CDR3 nucleotides are TGCGCCAGCAGCCTTGGAACGCTAAAGGGGGAGCCCCAGCATTTT.

V usage is TRBV18 and J usage is TRBJ2-3, with 11 bases fitting TRBD1. This CDR3 contains 17 residues. Trimming at V came to 4 bases and at J to 0 bases, leaving 6 bases not matched to a gene. The germline V gene has CDR1 KGHSH and CDR2 LQKENI. The CDR3 region has the DNA TGTGCCAGCTCACTCCTCGGGACAGGGGGTAGCACAGATACGCAGTATTTT. Protein sequence: CASSLLGTGGSTDTQYF.

This clone was seen more than once but under ten times. The chain couples TRBV7-2 to TRBJ2-1; a weak D match, TRBD1 (6 bases). Trimming took off 5 bases at V and 8 bases at J, with 10 bases between the two ends. This CDR3 contains 12 residues. Germline V gene lookup returns CDR1 SGHTA and CDR2 FQGNSA. CDR3 residues: CASSSRGYEQFF. Written as DNA, the CDR3 is TGTGCCAGCAGCAGCAGGGGCTATGAGCAGTTCTTC.

The gene calls are TRBV7-2 and TRBJ1-2, with D perhaps TRBD1 (5 bases). The length of the CDR3 is 15 residues. Germline CDR1 SGHTA, CDR2 FQGNSA. V dropped 5 bases and J dropped 1 base, with 14 bases sitting between them. CDR3 protein: CASSTPTALNYGYTF. CDR3 coding DNA: TGTGCCAGCAGCACCCCGACAGCGCTTAACTATGGCTACACCTTC.

V and J are TRBV5-6 and TRBJ2-7, with 9 bases identical to TRBD1. There are 15 residues in the CDR3. Germline lookup yields CDR1 SGHDT and CDR2 YYEEEE. Unmatched junction bases numbered 6, after V lost 3 bases and J lost 2 bases. CDR3 bases: TGTGCCAGCAGCTCACGGGACAGGGCGACCTACGAGCAGTACTTC. Amino acids: CASSSRDRATYEQYF.